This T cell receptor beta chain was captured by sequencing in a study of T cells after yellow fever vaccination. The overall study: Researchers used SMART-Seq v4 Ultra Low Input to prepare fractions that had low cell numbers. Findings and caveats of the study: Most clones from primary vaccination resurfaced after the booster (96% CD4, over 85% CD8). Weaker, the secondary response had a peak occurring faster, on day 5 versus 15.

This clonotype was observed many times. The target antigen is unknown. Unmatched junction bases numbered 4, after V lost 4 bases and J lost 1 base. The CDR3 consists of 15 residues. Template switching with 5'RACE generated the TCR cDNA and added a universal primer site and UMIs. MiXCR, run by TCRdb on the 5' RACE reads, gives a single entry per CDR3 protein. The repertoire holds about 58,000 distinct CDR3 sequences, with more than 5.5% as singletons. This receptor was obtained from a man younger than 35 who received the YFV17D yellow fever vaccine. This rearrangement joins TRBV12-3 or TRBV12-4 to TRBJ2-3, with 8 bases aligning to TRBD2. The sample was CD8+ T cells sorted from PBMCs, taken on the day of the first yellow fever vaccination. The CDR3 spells CASSSSGGGTDTQYF. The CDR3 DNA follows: TGTGCCAGCAGTTCCTCGGGGGGGGGCACAGATACGCAGTATTTT.